One TCR beta chain is described in this entry. Its antigen remains unidentified. No base quality information exists; no much larger clone differs at one position. These data are taken from a study of control samples from healthy donors and cancer patients (dated by TCRdb to about 2020). CDR1 and CDR2, looked up from the germline V gene, are LGHNA and YSLEER. V loses 3 bases, J loses 1 base, and the germline ends lie 10 bases apart. The CDR3 holds 15 amino acids from the cysteine to the phenylalanine. Of the read, only the CDR3 DNA is kept; its 45 bases are in frame from base 1. Libraries were prepared through the immunoSEQ multiplex PCR assay. Entries here come from immuneACCESS through TCRdb and include only in-frame sequences with V and J called. Some clones fail to appear in such tables; in the studies checked, an unresolved V gene covers under half of the shortfall, and the cause of the remainder is unknown. The sample includes around 22,000 clones, with 65% to 90% observed a single time. Around 29% of the sample belongs to the ten largest clones.

The chain employs TRBV4-3 and TRBJ1-5, and possibly TRBD1, on 5 matching bases. The clonotype comes from a man aged 55 to 70 with head and neck cancer. The sequencing input was PBMCs. The DNA sequence follows: TGCGCCAGCAGCCACTCCTGGGGGAGCAATCAGCCCCAGCATTTT. This sequence encodes CASSHSWGSNQPQHF.